The T cell receptor beta chain described here comes from a study of T cell responses to AZD1222 COVID-19 vaccine. In the case of this clone: The antigen is unknown.

General study results and limits: No repertoire was sampled before or during the peak T cell response, only after it. Possibly, clonal diversity was underestimated; donors were largely white British and included more females.

The table came from immunoSEQ multiplex PCR; TCRdb's copy has only in-frame clones and leaves some out. The sample has about 120,000 clones, around 90% seen once. The CDR3 extends over 13 amino acids. Trimming pared 4 bases from V and 8 bases from J, leaving 14 bases between. The V gene's germline CDR1 is LGHDT and CDR2 YNNKEL (reference sequence). This sample comprised peripheral blood, obtained on day 0 of AZD1222 vaccination. The receptor's source is an adult in good health. The V gene is TRBV3-1 (or the pseudogene TRBV3-2), the J gene TRBJ1-2; D call uncertain. CDR3 loop: CASSPARRAGYTF. The CDR3 DNA sequence: TGTGCCAGCAGCCCGGCCCGTCGCGCGGGCTACACCTTC.